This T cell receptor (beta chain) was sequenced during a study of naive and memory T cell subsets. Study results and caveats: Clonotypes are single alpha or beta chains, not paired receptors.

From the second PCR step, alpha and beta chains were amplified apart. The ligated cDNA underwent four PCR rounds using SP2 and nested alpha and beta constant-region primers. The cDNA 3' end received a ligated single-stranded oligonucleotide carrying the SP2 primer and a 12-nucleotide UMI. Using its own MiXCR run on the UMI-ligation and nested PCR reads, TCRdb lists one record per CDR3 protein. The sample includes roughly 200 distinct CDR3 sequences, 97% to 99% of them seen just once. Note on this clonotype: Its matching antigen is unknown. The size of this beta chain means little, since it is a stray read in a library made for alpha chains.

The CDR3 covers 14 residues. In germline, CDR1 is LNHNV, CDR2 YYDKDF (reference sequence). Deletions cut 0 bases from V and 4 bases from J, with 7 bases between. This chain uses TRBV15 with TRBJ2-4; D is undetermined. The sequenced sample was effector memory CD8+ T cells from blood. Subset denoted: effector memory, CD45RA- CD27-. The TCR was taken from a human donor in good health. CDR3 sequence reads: CATSRDNGKNIQYF. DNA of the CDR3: TGTGCCACCAGCAGAGATAACGGAAAAAACATTCAGTACTTC.